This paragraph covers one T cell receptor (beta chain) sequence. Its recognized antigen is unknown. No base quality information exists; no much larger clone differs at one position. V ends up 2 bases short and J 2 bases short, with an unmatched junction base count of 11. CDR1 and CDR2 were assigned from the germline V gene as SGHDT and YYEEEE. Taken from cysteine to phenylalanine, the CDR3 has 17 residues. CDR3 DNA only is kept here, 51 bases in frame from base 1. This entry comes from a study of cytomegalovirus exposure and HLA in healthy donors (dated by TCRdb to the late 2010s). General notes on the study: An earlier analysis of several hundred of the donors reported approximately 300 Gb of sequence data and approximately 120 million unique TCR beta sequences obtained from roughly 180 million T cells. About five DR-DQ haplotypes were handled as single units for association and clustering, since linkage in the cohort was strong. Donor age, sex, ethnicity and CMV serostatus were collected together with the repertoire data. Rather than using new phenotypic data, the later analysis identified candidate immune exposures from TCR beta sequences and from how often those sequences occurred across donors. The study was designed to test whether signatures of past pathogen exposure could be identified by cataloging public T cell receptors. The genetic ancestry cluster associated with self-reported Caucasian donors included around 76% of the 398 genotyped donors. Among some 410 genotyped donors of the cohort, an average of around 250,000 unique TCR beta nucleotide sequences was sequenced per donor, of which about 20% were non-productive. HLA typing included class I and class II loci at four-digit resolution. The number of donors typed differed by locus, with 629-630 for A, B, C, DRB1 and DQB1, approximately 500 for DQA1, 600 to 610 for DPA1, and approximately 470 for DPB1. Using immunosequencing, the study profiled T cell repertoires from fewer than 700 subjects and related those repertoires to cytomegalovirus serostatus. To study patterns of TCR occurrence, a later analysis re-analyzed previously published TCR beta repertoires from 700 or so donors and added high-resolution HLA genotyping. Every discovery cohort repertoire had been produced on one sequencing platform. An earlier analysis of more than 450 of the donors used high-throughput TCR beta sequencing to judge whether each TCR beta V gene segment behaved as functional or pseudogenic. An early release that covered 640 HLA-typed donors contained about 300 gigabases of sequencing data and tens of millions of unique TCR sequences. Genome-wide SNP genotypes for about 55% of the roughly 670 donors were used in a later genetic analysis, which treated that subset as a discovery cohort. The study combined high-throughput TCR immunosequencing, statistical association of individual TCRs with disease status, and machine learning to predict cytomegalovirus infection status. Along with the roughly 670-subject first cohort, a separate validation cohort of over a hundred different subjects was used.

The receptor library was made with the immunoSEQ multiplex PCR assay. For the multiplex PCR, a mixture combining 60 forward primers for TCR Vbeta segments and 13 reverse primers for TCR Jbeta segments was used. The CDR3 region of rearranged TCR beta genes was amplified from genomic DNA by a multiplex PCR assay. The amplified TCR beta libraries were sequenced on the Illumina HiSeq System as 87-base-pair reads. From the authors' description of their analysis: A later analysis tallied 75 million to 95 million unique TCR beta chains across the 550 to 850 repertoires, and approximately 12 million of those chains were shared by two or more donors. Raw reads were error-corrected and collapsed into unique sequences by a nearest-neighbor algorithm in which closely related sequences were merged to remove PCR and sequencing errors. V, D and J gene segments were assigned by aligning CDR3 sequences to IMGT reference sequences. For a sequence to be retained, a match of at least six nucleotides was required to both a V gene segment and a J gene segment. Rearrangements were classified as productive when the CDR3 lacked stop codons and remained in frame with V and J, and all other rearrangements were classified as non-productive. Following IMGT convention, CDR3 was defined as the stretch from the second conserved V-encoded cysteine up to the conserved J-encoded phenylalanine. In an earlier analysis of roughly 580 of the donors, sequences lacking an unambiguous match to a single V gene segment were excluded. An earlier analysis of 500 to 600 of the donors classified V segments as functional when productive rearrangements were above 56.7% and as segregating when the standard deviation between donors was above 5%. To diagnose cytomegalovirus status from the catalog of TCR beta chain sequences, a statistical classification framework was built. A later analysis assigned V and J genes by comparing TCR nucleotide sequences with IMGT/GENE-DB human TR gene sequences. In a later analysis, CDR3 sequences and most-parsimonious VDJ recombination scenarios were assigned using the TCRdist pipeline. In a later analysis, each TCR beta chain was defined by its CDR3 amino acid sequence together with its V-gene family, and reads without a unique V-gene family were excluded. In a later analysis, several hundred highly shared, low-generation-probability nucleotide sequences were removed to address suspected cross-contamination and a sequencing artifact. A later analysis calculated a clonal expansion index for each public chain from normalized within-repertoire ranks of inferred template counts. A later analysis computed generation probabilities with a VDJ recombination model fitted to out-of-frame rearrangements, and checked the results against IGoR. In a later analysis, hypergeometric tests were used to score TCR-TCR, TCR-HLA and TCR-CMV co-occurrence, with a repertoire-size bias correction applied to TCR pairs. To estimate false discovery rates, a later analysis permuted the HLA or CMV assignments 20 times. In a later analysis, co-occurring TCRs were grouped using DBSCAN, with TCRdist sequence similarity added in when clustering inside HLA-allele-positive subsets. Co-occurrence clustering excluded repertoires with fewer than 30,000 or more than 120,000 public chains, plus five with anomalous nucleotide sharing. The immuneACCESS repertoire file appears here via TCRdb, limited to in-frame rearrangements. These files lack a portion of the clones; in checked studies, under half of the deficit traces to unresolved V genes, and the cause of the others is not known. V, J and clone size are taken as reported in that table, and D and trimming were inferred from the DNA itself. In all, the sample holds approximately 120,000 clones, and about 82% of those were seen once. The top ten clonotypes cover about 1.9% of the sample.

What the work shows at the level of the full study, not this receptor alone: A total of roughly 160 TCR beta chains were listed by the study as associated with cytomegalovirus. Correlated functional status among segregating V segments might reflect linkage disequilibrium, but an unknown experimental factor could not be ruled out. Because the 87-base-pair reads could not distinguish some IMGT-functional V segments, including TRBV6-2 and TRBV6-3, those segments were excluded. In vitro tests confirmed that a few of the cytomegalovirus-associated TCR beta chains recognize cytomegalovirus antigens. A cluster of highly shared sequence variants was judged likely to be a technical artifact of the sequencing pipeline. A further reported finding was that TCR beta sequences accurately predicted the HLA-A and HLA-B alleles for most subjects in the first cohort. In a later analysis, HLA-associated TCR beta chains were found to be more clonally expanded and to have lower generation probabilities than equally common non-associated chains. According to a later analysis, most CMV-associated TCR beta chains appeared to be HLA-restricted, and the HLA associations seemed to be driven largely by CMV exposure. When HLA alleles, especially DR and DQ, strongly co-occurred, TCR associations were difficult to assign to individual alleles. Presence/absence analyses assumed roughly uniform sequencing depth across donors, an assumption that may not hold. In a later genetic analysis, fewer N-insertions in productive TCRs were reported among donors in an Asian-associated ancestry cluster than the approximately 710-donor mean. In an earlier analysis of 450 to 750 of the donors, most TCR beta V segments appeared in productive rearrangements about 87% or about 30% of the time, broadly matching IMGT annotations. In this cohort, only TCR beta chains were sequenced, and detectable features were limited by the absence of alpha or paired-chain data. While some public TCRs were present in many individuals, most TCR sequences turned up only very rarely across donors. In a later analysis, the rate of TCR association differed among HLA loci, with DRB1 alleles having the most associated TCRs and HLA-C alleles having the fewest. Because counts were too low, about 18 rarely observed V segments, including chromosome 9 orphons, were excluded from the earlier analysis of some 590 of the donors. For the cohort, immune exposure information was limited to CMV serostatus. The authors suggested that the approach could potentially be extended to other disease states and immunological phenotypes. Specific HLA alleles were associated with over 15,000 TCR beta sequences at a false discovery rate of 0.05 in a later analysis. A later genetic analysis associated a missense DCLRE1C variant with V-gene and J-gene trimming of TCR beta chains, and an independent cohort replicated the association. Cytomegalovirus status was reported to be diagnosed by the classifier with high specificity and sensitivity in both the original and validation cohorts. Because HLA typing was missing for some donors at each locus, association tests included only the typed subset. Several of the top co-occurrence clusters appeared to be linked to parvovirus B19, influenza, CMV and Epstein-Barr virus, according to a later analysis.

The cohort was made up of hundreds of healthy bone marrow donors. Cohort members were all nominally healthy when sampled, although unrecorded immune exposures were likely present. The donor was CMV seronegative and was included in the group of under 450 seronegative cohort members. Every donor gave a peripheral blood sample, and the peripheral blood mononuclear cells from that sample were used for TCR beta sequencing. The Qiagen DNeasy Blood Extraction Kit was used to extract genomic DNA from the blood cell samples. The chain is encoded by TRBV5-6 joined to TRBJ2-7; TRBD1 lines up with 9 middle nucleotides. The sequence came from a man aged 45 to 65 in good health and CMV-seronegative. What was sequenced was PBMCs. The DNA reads TGTGCCAGCAGCTTATTTACCGACAGGGGGGGAACCTACGAGCAGTACTTC. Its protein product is CASSLFTDRGGTYEQYF.